This is a list of T cell receptor beta chains from one sample in a study of graft-versus-host responses after intestinal transplantation. TCRdb's copy holds only in-frame clones and misses some; the assay was immunoSEQ multiplex PCR. The sample lists about 89,000 clones; around 93% were seen once. Antigens for these TCRs are unknown. The material was unstimulated CD8+ T cells sorted from spleen or lymph node cells, obtained before intestinal transplant. These receptors all come from a human donor who received an intestinal transplant. Each CDR3 is given with its conserved first and last residue. The order of the fields is J gene, V gene, D gene, CDR3 DNA, CDR3 protein. D genes are given only for firm matches.

TRBJ2-3,TRBV7-9,TRBD2,TGTGCCAGCAGCACGCGGACTAGCGGGGGCTCGGATACGCAGTATTTT,CASSTRTSGGSDTQYF
TRBJ1-2,TRBV11-2,-,TGTGCCAGCAGCTTCGGAGACGTAGCTAACTATGGCTACACCTTC,CASSFGDVANYGYTF
TRBJ2-1,TRBV27,TRBD2,TGTGCCAGCAGTCCACTAGCGGGGGGGCCTGGTGAGCAGTTCTTC,CASSPLAGGPGEQFF
TRBJ2-2,TRBV7-2,-,TGTGCCAGCACCTTAGGGTACGGACAGTTGAACACCGGGGAGCTGTTTTTT,CASTLGYGQLNTGELFF
TRBJ1-6,TRBV27,-,TGTGCCAGCAGTTCCTCTAATTCACCCCTCCACTTT,CASSSSNSPLHF
TRBJ1-1,TRBV14,-,TGTGCCAGCAGCTTTACAGGATCCTACACTGAAGCTTTCTTT,CASSFTGSYTEAFF
TRBJ1-2,TRBV7-9,TRBD1,TGTGCCAGCAGCTTTCAACAGGGGCCCTATGGCTACACCTTC,CASSFQQGPYGYTF
TRBJ1-2,TRBV30,-,TGTGCCTGGAGTGCAGGAGCTAGACAGGCATACACCTTC,CAWSAGARQAYTF
TRBJ2-3,TRBV7-8,-,TGTGCCAGCAGCTTTTTTCCAGGCACAGATACGCAGTATTTT,CASSFFPGTDTQYF
TRBJ2-1,TRBV6-5,-,TGTGCCAGCAGTTACTCAGGCGGGGGCATCAATGAGCAGTTCTTC,CASSYSGGGINEQFF
TRBJ2-7,TRBV11-3,-,TGTGCCAGCAGCTTAGTGGCTAGCGCGCCCTACGAGCAGTACTTC,CASSLVASAPYEQYF
TRBJ1-2,TRBV30,-,TGTGCCTGGATGACTGGGGGGAGCTATGGCTACACCTTC,CAWMTGGSYGYTF